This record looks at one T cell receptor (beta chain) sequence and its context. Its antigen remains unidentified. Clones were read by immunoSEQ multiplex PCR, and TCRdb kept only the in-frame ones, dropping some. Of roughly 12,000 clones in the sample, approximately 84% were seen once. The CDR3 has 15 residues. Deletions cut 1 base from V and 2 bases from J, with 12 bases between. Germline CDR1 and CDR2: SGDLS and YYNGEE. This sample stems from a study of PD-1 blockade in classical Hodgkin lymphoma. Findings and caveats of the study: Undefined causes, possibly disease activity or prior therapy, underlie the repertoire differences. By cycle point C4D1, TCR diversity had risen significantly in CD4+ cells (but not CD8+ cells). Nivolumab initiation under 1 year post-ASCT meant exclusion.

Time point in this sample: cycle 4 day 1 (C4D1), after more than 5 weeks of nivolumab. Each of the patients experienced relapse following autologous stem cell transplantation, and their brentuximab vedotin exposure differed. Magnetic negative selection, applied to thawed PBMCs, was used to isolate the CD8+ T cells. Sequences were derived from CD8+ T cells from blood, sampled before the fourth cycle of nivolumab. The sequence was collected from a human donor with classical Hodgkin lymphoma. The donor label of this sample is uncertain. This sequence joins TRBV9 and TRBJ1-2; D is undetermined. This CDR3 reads CASSVWEGENYGYTF. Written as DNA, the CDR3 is TGTGCCAGCAGCGTATGGGAGGGAGAGAACTATGGCTACACCTTC.